Presented here are 26 T cell receptor beta chains from one specimen sequenced in a study of blood T cell repertoires in COVID-19. Here immunoSEQ multiplex PCR was the method, and the copy in TCRdb shows in-frame clones only, minus some. The table has about 190,000 clones, more than 75% seen once; the top ten hold 4% to 5.5%. The specimen was peripheral blood. Receptors originate from a human donor in a cohort sampled during active COVID-19.

The V and J genes are TRBV7-2 and TRBJ2-5; D uncertain. Germline-derived CDR1 and CDR2 are SGHTA and FQGNSA. Between the trimmed V and J ends, which lost 5 bases and 0 bases, there was a span of 7 bases. CDR3 length equals 13 residues. The CDR3 DNA reads TGTGCCAGCAGCCAACTTAACCAAGAGACCCAGTACTTC. It is translated as CASSQLNQETQYF.

The chain employs TRBV7-8 and TRBJ2-7, with 8 bases lining up with TRBD2. The germline V gene encodes CDR1 SGHVS and CDR2 FQNEAQ. The junction had 6 bases not matched to a gene; V was cut back by 1 base and J by 1 base. The CDR3 length is 16 residues. The CDR3 nucleotides read TGTGCCAGCAGCTTAGAGTTCGCGGGAGGTTCCTACGAGCAGTACTTC. This gives the protein CASSLEFAGGSYEQYF.

The rearrangement uses TRBV10-3 and TRBJ1-5, with D perhaps TRBD1 (5 bases). The ends were cut back, 6 bases at V and 7 bases at J, with 10 bases in the middle. CDR1 and CDR2 (germline): ENHRY, SYGVKD. This CDR3 has 12 amino acids. This chain's CDR3 is CAISGGEQPQHF. In nucleotides, the CDR3 is TGTGCCATCAGCGGAGGGGAGCAGCCCCAGCATTTT.

V gene TRBV27 combines with J gene TRBJ2-6, with D unclear. V lost 4 bases to trimming and J lost 2 bases, with 6 bases between them. The CDR3 consists of 14 residues. Germline V CDR1 and CDR2: MNHEY, SMNVEV (reference sequence). CDR3 sequence: CASSSRAGANVLTF. The CDR3 DNA reads TGTGCCAGCAGTTCCCGGGCTGGGGCCAACGTCCTGACTTTC.

The table lists this clone with a few counts. The chain joins TRBV27 to TRBJ1-6, with D perhaps TRBD1 (5 bases). CDR3 length: 13 amino acids. V shed 8 bases and J shed 6 bases, with 11 bases lying between them. Germline V gives CDR1 MNHEY, CDR2 SMNVEV (reference sequence). The CDR3 protein is CASSGMGNSPLHF. The CDR3 nucleotides read TGTGCCAGCTCAGGGATGGGTAATTCACCCCTCCACTTT.

This clone was recorded once. CDR3 sequence (DNA): TGTGCCAGCAGCGTAGCCTCCGGGACTTACGACCGGCCCTACGAGCAGTACTTC. It codes for CASSVASGTYDRPYEQYF. The chain is built from TRBV9 and TRBJ2-7, with TRBD2 as a possible D gene (6 bases). V dropped 0 bases and J dropped 2 bases, with 21 bases sitting between them. This CDR3 has 18 residues. CDR1 is SGDLS, CDR2 YYNGEE, per germline. The whole variable domain, filled in from reference TRBV9 and TRBJ2-7, reads DSGVTQTPKHLITATGQRVTLRCSPRSGDLSVYWYQQSLDQGLQFLIQYYNGEERAKGNILERFSAQQFPDLHSELNLSSLELGDSALYFCASSVASGTYDRPYEQYFGPGTRLTVT.

This sequence joins TRBV6-5 and TRBJ1-3; a weak D match, TRBD1 (6 bases). CDR3 length: 13 residues. V dropped 6 bases and J dropped 8 bases, with 14 bases sitting between them. Germline-derived CDR1 and CDR2 are MNHEY and SVGAGI. In DNA, the CDR3 is TGTGCCAGCAGGGGACACTCGGCCGACACCATATATTTT. This gives the protein CASRGHSADTIYF.

This chain joins TRBV13 and TRBJ1-2; possibly TRBD1 for D (5 bases). Trimming removed 2 bases at V and 5 bases at J, with 12 bases between. Germline V lookup: CDR1 PRHDT, CDR2 FYEKMQ (reference sequence). This CDR3 comprises 14 residues. The CDR3 sequence: CASSLQGVSYGYTF. CDR3 coding DNA: TGTGCCAGCAGCTTACAGGGCGTTTCGTATGGCTACACCTTC.

This chain joins TRBV29-1 and TRBJ1-2, with TRBD1 identical over 7 bases. The CDR3 consists of 15 residues. Germline lookup yields CDR1 SQVTM and CDR2 ANQGSEA. Trimming took 1 base from V and 4 from J; bases not matched to a gene: 9. CDR3 sequence reads: CSVEARTGGTYGYTF. The CDR3 DNA follows: TGCAGCGTTGAAGCCCGGACAGGTGGGACCTATGGCTACACCTTC.

The chain carries TRBV4-1 and TRBJ2-2; weak D call: TRBD1 (7 bases). Germline V gives CDR1 MGHRA, CDR2 YSYEKL. This CDR3 has 17 residues. Trimming took 4 bases from V and 0 from J, leaving 15 bases between them. CDR3 nucleotide sequence: TGCGCCAGCAGCCGCGGGAAGGGGGCAGCGAACACCGGGGAGCTGTTTTTT. It is translated as CASSRGKGAANTGELFF.

V gene TRBV5-1 combines with J gene TRBJ2-1, with 10 bases matching TRBD2. Germline CDR1 is SGHRS and CDR2 is YFSETQ. Trimming at V came to 4 bases and at J to 10 bases, leaving 8 bases not matched to a gene. This CDR3 is 14 amino acids long. CDR3 coding DNA: TGCGCCAGCAGCCCCAGCGGGGGGGCGTGGGAGCAGTTCTTC. Its protein is CASSPSGGAWEQFF.

In its sample, this clone was seen a few times. The V call is TRBV7-2, the J call TRBJ1-6; D perhaps matches TRBD1 (5 bases). The CDR3 extends over 15 amino acids. Per the germline V gene, CDR1 is SGHTA and CDR2 is FQGNSA. Trimming stripped 7 bases from V and 0 bases from J, with 10 bases between. The CDR3 is CASTGESSYNSPLHF. The CDR3 nucleotides are TGTGCCAGCACGGGGGAAAGCTCCTATAATTCACCCCTCCACTTT.

J is TRBJ2-7 and V is TRBV21-1; the table's D gene call, TRBD1, was not cross checked with the DNA. TRBV21-1 is a pseudogene. The CDR3 is 16 residues long. The CDR3 nucleotides are TGTGCCAGCAGCAAGCCGGCCGGGACAGGGTGCGGAGAGCAGTACTTC. Its protein is CASSKPAGTGCGEQYF.

The V call is TRBV27, the J call TRBJ1-1, with D perhaps TRBD1 (5 bases). Deletions cut 6 bases from V and 5 bases from J, with 13 bases between. The CDR3 runs to 13 residues. Germline loops: CDR1 MNHEY, CDR2 SMNVEV (reference sequence). CDR3: CASRLQGGTEAFF. CDR3 DNA sequence: TGTGCCAGCAGACTCCAGGGTGGAACTGAAGCTTTCTTT.

DNA for the CDR3: TGTGCCAGCAGCTGGCGACAGGGGAGCTCCTACAATGAGCAGTTCTTC. As protein: CASSWRQGSSYNEQFF. The chain couples TRBV5-8 to TRBJ2-1, with TRBD1 matching 8 bases. Per germline, CDR1 SGHTS and CDR2 YDEGEE. V shed 3 bases and J 0 bases; nucleotides not matched to a gene: 5. The CDR3 loop spans 16 amino acids.

The chain is built from TRBV29-1 and TRBJ1-2; no reliable D call. The length of the CDR3 is 11 residues. The V end lost 1 base, the J end lost 7 bases, and 7 bases lay between the germline ends. The germline gives CDR1 SQVTM, CDR2 ANQGSEA. The CDR3 sequence is CSVEVYGGYTF. CDR3 coding DNA: TGCAGCGTTGAAGTTTACGGTGGCTACACCTTC.

This chain joins TRBV5-1 and TRBJ1-1, with 7 bases lining up with TRBD1. The CDR3 runs 15 residues. The trim removed 4 bases at V and 4 bases at J, leaving 10 bases unmatched. Germline V lookup: CDR1 SGHRS, CDR2 YFSETQ. CDR3 sequence (DNA): TGCGCCAGCAGCCAAGGCTCGACAGGGAGCACTGAAGCTTTCTTT. Its protein product is CASSQGSTGSTEAFF.

J is TRBJ2-3 and V is TRBV2; TRBD1 matches at 7 bases. This CDR3 is 15 amino acids long. The V segment lost 10 bases and the J segment 0 bases; nucleotides outside the gene matches: 10. CDR1 SNHLY and CDR2 FYNNEI come from the germline V gene. CDR3 DNA sequence: TGTGCCACCCAAACGACAGGGAAAAGCACAGATACGCAGTATTTT. It translates to CATQTTGKSTDTQYF.

V and J are TRBV2 and TRBJ1-2; possibly TRBD1 for D (5 bases). The germline gives CDR1 SNHLY, CDR2 FYNNEI. This CDR3 contains 13 residues. V was clipped by 5 bases and J by 4 bases, with 11 bases between them. CDR3 DNA: TGTGCCAGCAGTCTCCGACAGAGCTATGGCTACACCTTC. Translated: CASSLRQSYGYTF.

This clone showed up just once. This chain links TRBV18 with TRBJ1-5, with 9 bases aligning to TRBD1. In germline, CDR1 is KGHSH, CDR2 LQKENI. The CDR3 runs to 16 residues. V shed 4 bases and J 2 bases; nucleotides not matched to a gene: 6. The DNA of the CDR3 is TGTGCCAGCTCACTACGCCGGGACAGGGGCAATCAGCCCCAGCATTTT. Residues: CASSLRRDRGNQPQHF.

V gene TRBV4-3 combines with J gene TRBJ2-3; D is undetermined. Germline CDR1 is LGHNA and CDR2 is YSLEER. V lost 4 bases to trimming and J lost 2 bases, with 7 bases between them. The CDR3 contains 13 residues. The CDR3 DNA reads TGCGCCAGCAGCCGCCTACTCACAGATACGCAGTATTTT. It encodes CASSRLLTDTQYF.

The V gene is TRBV18, the J gene TRBJ2-3; TRBD2 matches at 8 bases. This CDR3 region has 16 residues. Looked up from germline, CDR1 is KGHSH and CDR2 is LQKENI. V lost 2 bases, J lost 1 base, and 5 bases stayed unmatched. The chain's CDR3 is CASSPIGGGGTDTQYF. The CDR3 nucleotides are TGTGCCAGCTCACCAATCGGGGGGGGCGGCACAGATACGCAGTATTTT.

This clone appeared once. CDR3 sequence: CASSFEGAGETQYF. DNA for the CDR3: TGTGCCAGCAGCTTTGAGGGGGCGGGAGAGACCCAGTACTTC. The V call is TRBV7-9, the J call TRBJ2-5, with TRBD1 matching 7 bases. V lost 3 bases to trimming and J lost 4 bases; unmatched junction nucleotides: 5. The CDR3 has 14 amino acids. Per the germline V gene, CDR1 is SEHNR and CDR2 is FQNEAQ (reference sequence). Combining the CDR3 with reference TRBV7-9 and TRBJ2-5 gives the whole variable domain DTGVSQNPRHKITKRGQNVTFRCDPISEHNRLYWYRQTLGQGPEFLTYFQNEAQLEKSRLLSDRFSAERPKGSFSTLEIQRTEQGDSAMYLCASSFEGAGETQYFGPGTRLLVL.

The CDR3 DNA reads TGCGCCAGCAGCCCCCTCCTGACTAGCGGCGGGGAGACCCAGTACTTC. Residues: CASSPLLTSGGETQYF. This chain links TRBV4-1 with TRBJ2-5; 9 nucleotides line up with TRBD2. CDR3 length: 16 amino acids. Germline CDR1 MGHRA, CDR2 YSYEKL. The V gene end was trimmed by 4 bases and the J gene end by 5 bases; junction bases not matched to a gene: 11.

The chain recombines TRBV19 with TRBJ1-3, with no clear D. V was trimmed by 5 bases and J by 0 bases, leaving 11 bases between them. Germline V lookup: CDR1 LNHDA, CDR2 SQIVND (reference sequence). There are 15 residues in the CDR3. The CDR3 coding sequence is TGTGCCAGTAGTGGGCGCGGGAGCTCTGGAAACACCATATATTTT. Translation: CASSGRGSSGNTIYF.

This chain's CDR3 is CASSGDRDYEQYF. DNA of the CDR3: TGCGCCAGCAGTGGGGACAGGGACTACGAGCAGTACTTC. This chain links TRBV5-1 with TRBJ2-7; TRBD1 matches at 9 bases. The V segment lost 5 bases and the J segment 3 bases; nucleotides outside the gene matches: 3. Per the germline V gene, CDR1 is SGHRS and CDR2 is YFSETQ. CDR3 length: 13 amino acids.